Listed below are T cell receptor beta chains from one sample, sequenced in a study of blood T cell repertoires in COVID-19. Sequencing used immunoSEQ multiplex PCR; TCRdb keeps in-frame clones, though not all of them. This sample has about 40,000 clones, with about 85% found just once. Sequencing was done on a sample of peripheral blood. The receptors originated from a man aged 60-69 years with acute or convalescent COVID-19. CDR3s leave out the opening cysteine and the closing phenylalanine or tryptophan. The order of the fields is J gene, V gene, CDR3 protein.

j_call: TRBJ1-4
v_call: TRBV28
cdr3_aa: ASRLQRLEKLF

j_call: TRBJ2-2
v_call: TRBV9
cdr3_aa: ASTKRDRPNTGELF

j_call: TRBJ1-2
v_call: TRBV6-2/TRBV6-3
cdr3_aa: ASSSSRGQAVGGYT

j_call: TRBJ2-1
v_call: TRBV5-1
cdr3_aa: ASSMGLAANNEQF

j_call: TRBJ1-1
v_call: TRBV6-5
cdr3_aa: ASSPGGTGLTEAF

j_call: TRBJ2-1
v_call: TRBV7-5
cdr3_aa: ARSYLSYLEQF

j_call: TRBJ1-2
v_call: TRBV28
cdr3_aa: ASSPPDSYGYT

j_call: TRBJ2-1
v_call: TRBV6-5
cdr3_aa: ASSYGTGRDEQF

j_call: TRBJ2-1
v_call: TRBV11-2
cdr3_aa: ASSKRGPAGVGDEQF

j_call: TRBJ1-1
v_call: TRBV29-1
cdr3_aa: SVEKDRAVAF

j_call: TRBJ2-3
v_call: TRBV3-1/TRBV3-2
cdr3_aa: ASSQGDRPGDTQY

j_call: TRBJ1-2
v_call: TRBV11-3
cdr3_aa: ASSLGADKYGYT

j_call: TRBJ2-7
v_call: TRBV5-5
cdr3_aa: ASSSVAGEGYEQY

j_call: TRBJ2-1
v_call: TRBV27
cdr3_aa: ASSLFGTSGSSEQF

j_call: TRBJ2-5
v_call: TRBV19
cdr3_aa: ASSIAGAGQETQY

j_call: TRBJ1-2
v_call: TRBV7-6
cdr3_aa: ASRRDSLYT

j_call: TRBJ2-2
v_call: TRBV18
cdr3_aa: ASSPWGGRDTGELF

j_call: TRBJ2-7
v_call: TRBV5-4
cdr3_aa: ASSLAGQGRYEQY

j_call: TRBJ1-1
v_call: TRBV28
cdr3_aa: ASRDRVDTEAF